Sequencing of this T cell receptor (beta chain) was carried out in a study of beta chain features in type 1 diabetes. Via the markers CD45RO/CCR7/CD25/CD127/CD95/CD27, stem cell-like memory, regulatory, central memory and naive CD4+ cells were sorted. As regards this clone: Its antigen is still unknown.

Findings of the study overall: Patients showed naive, central memory and Treg TCRB repertoires that appeared more similar than those of healthy donors.

CDR3 length: 18 residues. CDR1 is MGHRA, CDR2 YSYEKL, per germline. Between the trimmed V and J ends, which lost 0 bases and 6 bases, there was a span of 21 bases. Every isolated RNA sample was fully reverse transcribed, so sequencing captured expressed TCRB transcripts. Around 4 million reads per sample were averaged for naive, central memory and regulatory samples. Sequenced by immunoSEQ multiplex PCR; TCRdb stores in-frame clones only, minus some. Of roughly 500,000 clones in the sample, 25% to 35% were seen once. This TCR was sampled from a man younger than 30 in good health. The specimen sequenced was naive CD4+ T cells from blood. The chain recombines TRBV4-1 with TRBJ2-4; D unclear. CDR3 residues: CASSQDRFAAAPGNIQYF. The CDR3 DNA reads TGCGCCAGCAGCCAAGATCGGTTCGCGGCAGCGCCTGGAAACATTCAGTACTTC.